The clone carrying this TCR beta chain was counted between two and nine times. Extraction of RNA preceded its reverse transcription into cDNA, which served as the sequencing template. The repertoire was sequenced with immunoSEQ multiplex PCR; TCRdb's copy has only in-frame clones and lacks some. The data contain about 200,000 clones, more than 55% of them singletons. These data belong to a study of CD8+ T cells in alopecia areata. V was clipped by 0 bases and J by 0 bases, with 10 bases between them. The CDR3 runs 15 residues. Germline V gene lookup returns CDR1 SGHRS and CDR2 YFSETQ. Sequencing input: CD8+ T cells sorted from blood. This receptor was taken from a human donor in good health. The chain recombines TRBV5-1 with TRBJ2-7; TRBD2 might be the D (5 bases). CDR3 DNA: TGCGCCAGCAGCTTGGACCGGGGTGTCTCCTACGAGCAGTACTTC. It codes for CASSLDRGVSYEQYF.